Presented here are 32 T cell receptor beta chains from one specimen sequenced in a study of post-analysis software for immune sequencing data. TCR beta cDNA libraries had unique molecular identifiers. From the PCR reads, TCRdb called clonotypes with MiXCR, one entry per CDR3 protein. Among about half a million distinct CDR3 sequences, over 35% were seen once, and the ten largest hold roughly an eighth. The antigens for these receptors are not known. General study points: Comparison of patients with controls showed five TRBV segments more frequent in patients, TRBV5-6, TRBV5-1 and TRBV20-1 among them.

The sequenced sample was blood. The origin of the receptors is a girl aged 5 to 17 with multiple sclerosis.

The chain recombines TRBV20-1 with TRBJ2-3, with 8 bases fitting TRBD2. V was clipped by 6 bases and J by 3 bases; unmatched bases: 8. Per germline, CDR1 DFQATT and CDR2 SNEGSKA (reference sequence). This CDR3 has 14 amino acids. The CDR3 region is CSAIVSGSTDTQYF. DNA of the CDR3: TGCAGTGCGATTGTAAGCGGGAGTACAGATACGCAGTATTTT.

V usage is TRBV20-1 and J usage is TRBJ1-2, with 7 nucleotides matching TRBD1. Trimming removed 3 bases from V and 3 bases from J; junction bases left unmatched: 4. The length of the CDR3 is 13 residues. CDR1 DFQATT and CDR2 SNEGSKA come from the germline V gene (reference sequence). The CDR3 loop reads CSASGTADYGYTF. The CDR3 DNA reads TGCAGTGCTAGTGGGACAGCAGACTATGGCTACACCTTC.

Points on this clonotype: A junction boundary mismatches the germline segment, possibly from a read error. The chain combines TRBV11-2 with TRBJ2-7; TRBD1 matches 9 bases. The germline V gene has CDR1 SGHAT and CDR2 FQNNGV. This CDR3 has 15 residues. DNA of the CDR3: TGTGCCACCAGCCCCGGGACAGGGAGCTCCTACGAGCAGTACTTC. As protein: CATSPGTGSSYEQYF.

In its sample, this clonotype was seen a few times. J is TRBJ1-5 and V is TRBV20-1, with a possible D match to TRBD1 (5 bases). Trimming stripped 5 bases from V and 5 bases from J, with 19 bases between. Germline CDR1 DFQATT, CDR2 SNEGSKA (reference sequence). The CDR3 totals 15 residues. The CDR3 loop is CSAELEGEGDQPQHF. CDR3 bases: TGCAGTGCTGAACTCGAAGGGGAAGGCGATCAGCCCCAGCATTTT.

This clonotype was detected only a few times. The rearrangement links TRBV7-3 to TRBJ2-3; 10 positions agree with TRBD2. After removal of 4 bases from V and 8 bases from J, the junction contained 12 bases not matched to a gene. Germline CDR1 and CDR2: SGHTA and FQGTGA. The CDR3 runs to 16 residues. CDR3 region: CASSSPSGSSVGTQYF. For the CDR3, the DNA is TGTGCCAGCAGCTCCCCTAGCGGGAGTTCGGTTGGTACGCAGTATTTT.

The genes are TRBV7-2 and TRBJ2-1; maybe TRBD2 (5 bases). The CDR3 has 16 amino acids. Deletions cut 0 bases from V and 4 bases from J, with 13 bases between. Germline assignment: CDR1 SGHTA and CDR2 FQGNSA. The CDR3 reads CASSLAGADGYNEQFF. The CDR3 DNA is TGTGCCAGCAGCTTAGCGGGAGCAGATGGGTACAATGAGCAGTTCTTC.

This clonotype was seen a few times. This chain uses TRBV6-6 with TRBJ2-4; TRBD1 might be the D (6 bases). Trimming removed 6 bases from V and 4 bases from J, with 16 bases in between. The CDR3 loop spans 15 amino acids. The germline V gene has CDR1 MNHNY and CDR2 SVGAGI (reference sequence). The CDR3 nucleotides are TGTGCCAGCAGCCCCGTCCCGGGACAAAAAAACATTCAGTACTTC. As protein: CASSPVPGQKNIQYF.

V usage is TRBV3-1 and J usage is TRBJ2-7, with 7 positions matching TRBD1. The CDR3 is 13 residues long. Germline CDR1 and CDR2: LGHDT and YNNKEL (reference sequence). Trimming cost V 2 bases and J 6 bases; bases outside gene matches: 4. The CDR3 is CASSQNRGSEQYF. The CDR3 nucleotides are TGTGCCAGCAGCCAAAACAGGGGAAGCGAGCAGTACTTC.

This sequence joins TRBV3-1 and TRBJ1-5, with a possible D match to TRBD1 (6 bases). CDR1 is LGHDT, CDR2 YNNKEL, per germline (reference sequence). The CDR3 sequence is 13 residues long. Trimming removed 0 bases at V and 11 bases at J, with 11 bases between. The CDR3 sequence: CASSQEPDSTQHF. The CDR3 bases are TGTGCCAGCAGCCAAGAACCGGACAGTACCCAGCATTTT.

CDR3 bases: TGTGCCAGCAGCCCTGGGACAGGCCCCTCCTACAATGAGCAGTACTTC. It codes for CASSPGTGPSYNEQYF. The chain recombines TRBV12-3 or TRBV12-4 with TRBJ2-7; 8 nucleotides match TRBD1. The junction had 17 bases not matched to a gene; V was cut back by 6 bases and J by 7 bases. The CDR3 is made up of 16 amino acids.

This chain uses TRBV20-1 with TRBJ2-2; 13 bases map to TRBD2. The germline CDR1 and CDR2 sequences are DFQATT and SNEGSKA (reference sequence). V shed 6 bases, J shed 5 bases, and the junction held 3 bases outside the gene matches. CDR3 length: 14 amino acids. In DNA form, the CDR3 reads TGCAGTGCAAGACTAGCGGGAGGAACCGGGGAGCTGTTTTTT. Amino acid sequence: CSARLAGGTGELFF.

This chain links TRBV12-3 or TRBV12-4 with TRBJ2-6; D is uncertain. This CDR3 comprises 15 residues. Trimming took 6 bases from V and 0 from J, leaving 9 bases between them. The CDR3 DNA follows: TGTGCCAGCAGCTTCAGTAACTCTGGGGCCAACGTCCTGACTTTC. Its translation: CASSFSNSGANVLTF.

This clonotype occurred a few times. The gene calls are TRBV6-2 or TRBV6-3 and TRBJ2-7; unclear D gene. The CDR3 has 16 residues. Germline lookup yields CDR1 MNHEY and CDR2 SVGEGT. The V and J ends lost 3 bases and 0 bases respectively, with 15 bases between them. CDR3 loop: CASSYPLVRSSYEQYF. The CDR3 nucleotides read TGTGCCAGCAGTTATCCCCTTGTGCGCAGCTCCTACGAGCAGTACTTC.

The chain joins TRBV12-3 or TRBV12-4 to TRBJ2-7; weak D call: TRBD2 (5 bases). The DNA matches TRBJ2-5 better at its end, which makes the J call doubtful. The CDR3 contains 11 residues. The CDR3 nucleotides are TGTGCCAGCAGGACTACGGAGACCCAGTACTTC. Amino acid sequence: CASRTTETQYF.

In its sample, this clonotype was seen a few times. The V call is TRBV15, the J call TRBJ2-7, with D hard to call. The germline V gene has CDR1 LNHNV and CDR2 YYDKDF (reference sequence). V was clipped by 0 bases and J by 0 bases, with 9 bases between them. The CDR3 loop spans 15 amino acids. CDR3 sequence (DNA): TGTGCCACCAGCAGAGATCAAGATGTCTCCTACGAGCAGTACTTC. Amino acid sequence: CATSRDQDVSYEQYF.

The rearrangement links TRBV5-5 to TRBJ2-7; D gene uncertain. This CDR3 is built from 16 residues. V shed 4 bases and J shed 1 base, with 18 bases lying between them. Germline CDR1 reads SGHKS; CDR2 reads YYEKEE (reference sequence). As DNA, the CDR3 is TGTGCCAGCAGCCAAGAACCTCCACAGAATTCCTACGAGCAGTACTTC. The encoded protein is CASSQEPPQNSYEQYF.

This chain links TRBV6-5 with TRBJ2-3; maybe TRBD2 (6 bases). This CDR3 region has 17 residues. Trimming left V 0 bases short and J 3 bases short, with 16 bases between. Germline values: CDR1 MNHEY, CDR2 SVGAGI. The CDR3 nucleotides are TGTGCCAGCAGTTACTCGACTTTGGCGGGACCGACAGATACGCAGTATTTT. Its protein is CASSYSTLAGPTDTQYF.

V gene TRBV7-2 combines with J gene TRBJ2-5, with D possibly TRBD2 on 6 matching bases. The CDR3 sequence is 17 residues long. Looked up from germline, CDR1 is SGHTA and CDR2 is FQGNSA. Trimming took 0 bases from V and 2 from J, leaving 16 bases between them. The CDR3 sequence is CASSLAGYGSGQETQYF. In DNA form, the CDR3 reads TGTGCCAGCAGCTTAGCGGGGTACGGTAGCGGTCAAGAGACCCAGTACTTC.

The rearrangement joins TRBV9 to TRBJ2-1; 7 positions match TRBD2. The CDR3 spans 14 residues. Unmatched junction bases numbered 8, after V lost 3 bases and J lost 8 bases. Germline V gene lookup returns CDR1 SGDLS and CDR2 YYNGEE. This chain's CDR3 is CASSAQREGYEQFF. The CDR3 nucleotides read TGTGCCAGCAGCGCTCAGCGGGAAGGCTATGAGCAGTTCTTC.

This clonotype showed up just a few times. V is TRBV27 and J is TRBJ2-5; maybe TRBD2 (6 bases). The CDR3 covers 17 residues. V lost 4 bases, J lost 5 bases, and 23 bases lay in between. The V gene's germline CDR1 is MNHEY and CDR2 SMNVEV (reference sequence). The CDR3 nucleotides read TGTGCCAGCAGTTGGGGAGCGGGTCAAAGCACAAGGGAGACCCAGTACTTC. Its translation is CASSWGAGQSTRETQYF.

This chain joins TRBV20-1 and TRBJ2-5; TRBD2 matches at 7 bases. CDR1 and CDR2 from the germline V gene are DFQATT and SNEGSKA (reference sequence). This CDR3 has 17 residues. V was pared by 6 bases and J by 2 bases, with 18 bases of the junction left unmatched. The CDR3 here is CSARPGSGLVLQETQYF. DNA for the CDR3: TGCAGTGCCCGCCCCGGCTCAGGACTAGTTCTACAAGAGACCCAGTACTTC.

V and J are TRBV6-5 and TRBJ2-7, with D unclear. V dropped 7 bases and J dropped 3 bases, with 7 bases sitting between them. Germline loops: CDR1 MNHEY, CDR2 SVGAGI. CDR3 length equals 11 residues. The CDR3 DNA follows: TGTGCCAGCACGAAGGGCTACGAGCAGTACTTC. Its protein product is CASTKGYEQYF.

The J gene is TRBJ2-7, the V gene TRBV20-1; 10 bases line up with TRBD2. V was clipped by 6 bases and J by 5 bases; unmatched bases: 10. Germline V gene data show CDR1 as DFQATT and CDR2 as SNEGSKA (reference sequence). This CDR3 is built from 14 residues. CDR3 sequence reads: CSAGTSVHPNEQYF. For the CDR3, the DNA is TGCAGTGCAGGGACTAGCGTCCACCCGAACGAGCAGTACTTC.

The gene calls are TRBV5-1 and TRBJ2-7, with D uncertain. The CDR3 length is 14 residues. The germline CDR1 and CDR2 sequences are SGHRS and YFSETQ. Trimming took 2 bases from V and 3 from J, leaving 12 bases between them. The CDR3 region is CASSLQQNGYEQYF. The DNA of the CDR3 is TGCGCCAGCAGCTTACAGCAAAACGGCTACGAGCAGTACTTC.

This clonotype was detected ten times or more. This chain uses TRBV12-3 or TRBV12-4 with TRBJ2-7; 9 bases match TRBD1. J was trimmed by 4 bases and V by 6 bases; bases with no gene match: 7. CDR3 length: 14 residues. Written as DNA, the CDR3 is TGTGCCAGCAGCAGACAGGGGGGGAGTTACGAGCAGTACTTC. Amino acid sequence: CASSRQGGSYEQYF.

J is TRBJ2-5 and V is TRBV12-3 or TRBV12-4, with D possibly matching TRBD1 (6 bases). CDR3 length: 15 amino acids. Trimming shortened V by 7 bases and J by 7 bases, and 22 bases separated the two germline ends. The CDR3 region is CASTIDGQRQWTQYF. CDR3 nucleotides: TGTGCCAGCACCATTGACGGACAGCGTCAGTGGACCCAGTACTTC.

To note about this clonotype: This likely comes from a read error, as the CDR3 has no conserved phenylalanine or tryptophan at its end. V and J are TRBV6-2 or TRBV6-3 and TRBJ2-1; D unclear. Germline assignment: CDR1 MNHEY and CDR2 SVGEGT. V lost 2 bases to trimming and J lost 5 bases, with 10 bases between them. The CDR3 has 14 residues. Written as DNA, the CDR3 is TGTGCCAGCAGTTACGGGCTACAGAACAATGAGCAGTTCGTC. Translation: CASSYGLQNNEQFV.

CDR3 in DNA: TGTGCCAGCAGCTTAGGTCGGGACAGGGGTTTCTCCTACAATGAGCAGTTCTTC. Protein sequence: CASSLGRDRGFSYNEQFF. The gene calls are TRBV7-9 and TRBJ2-1, with 10 bases fitting TRBD1. The CDR3 contains 18 residues. Looked up from germline, CDR1 is SEHNR and CDR2 is FQNEAQ (reference sequence). The V gene end was trimmed by 1 base and the J gene end by 0 bases; junction bases not matched to a gene: 6.

This chain connects TRBV27 to TRBJ1-5, with D maybe TRBD1 (5 bases). The CDR3 covers 15 residues. Germline assignment: CDR1 MNHEY and CDR2 SMNVEV (reference sequence). Trimming pared 6 bases from V and 4 bases from J, leaving 16 bases between. For the CDR3, the DNA is TGTGCCAGCAGGGGGGTAGGGTGGAGTAATCAGCCCCAGCATTTT. This encodes CASRGVGWSNQPQHF.

The J gene is TRBJ2-1, the V gene TRBV5-1; D not certain. The CDR3 sequence is 15 residues long. Germline CDR1 and CDR2: SGHRS and YFSETQ. The germline V and J ends were trimmed by 4 bases and 6 bases, with 17 bases remaining between them. This CDR3 reads CASSPRTGRANEQFF. In DNA, the CDR3 is TGCGCCAGCAGCCCAAGGACCGGACGGGCCAATGAGCAGTTCTTC.

V gene TRBV3-1 combines with J gene TRBJ2-1; 13 nucleotides align to TRBD2. The CDR3 length is 14 residues. The V segment lost 6 bases and the J segment 9 bases; nucleotides outside the gene matches: 5. Germline V gene lookup returns CDR1 LGHDT and CDR2 YNNKEL (reference sequence). The CDR3: CASSRTSGRGEQFF. In DNA form, the CDR3 reads TGTGCCAGCAGTCGGACTAGCGGGAGAGGTGAGCAGTTCTTC.

The chain employs TRBV28 and TRBJ1-1, with 8 positions matching TRBD1. With 5 bases clipped from V and 1 base from J, the junction kept 9 bases outside the gene matches. Germline assignment: CDR1 MDHEN and CDR2 SYDVKM. The CDR3 spans 16 residues. The CDR3 region has the DNA TGTGCCAGCAGTGGGACAGGCGGCGGGGAGAACACTGAAGCTTTCTTT. Its protein product is CASSGTGGGENTEAFF.